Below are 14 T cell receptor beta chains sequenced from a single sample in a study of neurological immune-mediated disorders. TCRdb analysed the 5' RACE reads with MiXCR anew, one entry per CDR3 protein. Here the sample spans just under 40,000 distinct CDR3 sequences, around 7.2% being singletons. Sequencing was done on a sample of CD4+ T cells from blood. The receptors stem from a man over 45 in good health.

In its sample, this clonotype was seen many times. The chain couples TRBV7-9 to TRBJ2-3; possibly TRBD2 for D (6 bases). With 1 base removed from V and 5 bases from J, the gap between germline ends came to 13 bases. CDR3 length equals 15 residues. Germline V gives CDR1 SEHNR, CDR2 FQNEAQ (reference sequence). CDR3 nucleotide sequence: TGTGCCAGCAGCTTAGAGCGGGCCCGGGGAGATACGCAGTATTTT. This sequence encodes CASSLERARGDTQYF.

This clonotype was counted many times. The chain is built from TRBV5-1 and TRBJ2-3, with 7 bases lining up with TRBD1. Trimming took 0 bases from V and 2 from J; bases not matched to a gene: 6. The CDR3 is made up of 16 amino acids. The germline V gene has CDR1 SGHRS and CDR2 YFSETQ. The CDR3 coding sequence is TGCGCCAGCAGCTTGGAAGGGGGCTTTTTCACAGATACGCAGTATTTT. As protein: CASSLEGGFFTDTQYF.

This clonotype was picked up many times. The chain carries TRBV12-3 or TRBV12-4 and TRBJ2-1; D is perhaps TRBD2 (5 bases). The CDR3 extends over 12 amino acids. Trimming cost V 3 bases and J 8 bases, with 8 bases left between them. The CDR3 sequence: CASSFGEDEQFF. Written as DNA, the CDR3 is TGTGCCAGCAGTTTCGGGGAAGATGAGCAGTTCTTC.

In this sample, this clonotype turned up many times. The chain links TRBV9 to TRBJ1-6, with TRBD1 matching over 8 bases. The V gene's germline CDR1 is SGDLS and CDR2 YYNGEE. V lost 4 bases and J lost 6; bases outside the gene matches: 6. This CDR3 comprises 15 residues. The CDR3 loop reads CASSLGTGGNSPLHF. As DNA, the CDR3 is TGTGCCAGCAGCCTGGGGACAGGAGGTAATTCACCCCTCCACTTT.

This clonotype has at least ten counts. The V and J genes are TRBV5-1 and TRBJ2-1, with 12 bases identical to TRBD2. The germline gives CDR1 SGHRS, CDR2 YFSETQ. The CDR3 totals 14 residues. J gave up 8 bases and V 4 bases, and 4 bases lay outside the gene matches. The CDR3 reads CASSLGLAGHEQFF. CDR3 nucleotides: TGCGCCAGCAGCCTGGGACTAGCGGGCCATGAGCAGTTCTTC.

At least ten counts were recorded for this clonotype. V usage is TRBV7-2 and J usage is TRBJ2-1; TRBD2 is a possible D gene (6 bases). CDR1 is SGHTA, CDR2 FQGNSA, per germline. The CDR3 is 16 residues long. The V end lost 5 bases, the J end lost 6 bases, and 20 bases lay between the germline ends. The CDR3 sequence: CASSPRGSGAGNEQFF. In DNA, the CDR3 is TGTGCCAGCAGCCCCCGCGGTAGCGGTGCAGGCAATGAGCAGTTCTTC.

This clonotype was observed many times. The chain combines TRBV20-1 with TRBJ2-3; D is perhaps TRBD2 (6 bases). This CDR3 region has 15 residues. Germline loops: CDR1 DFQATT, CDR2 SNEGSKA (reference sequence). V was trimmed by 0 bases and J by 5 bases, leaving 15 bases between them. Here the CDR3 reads CSARDPRERGDTQYF. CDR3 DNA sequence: TGCAGTGCTAGAGATCCGCGGGAAAGGGGAGATACGCAGTATTTT.

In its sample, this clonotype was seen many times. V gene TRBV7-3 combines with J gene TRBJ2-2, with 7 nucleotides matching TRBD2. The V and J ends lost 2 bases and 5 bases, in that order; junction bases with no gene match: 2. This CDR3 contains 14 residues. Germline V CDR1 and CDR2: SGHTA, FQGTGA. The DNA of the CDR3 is TGTGCCAGCAGCTTAGGGCGGGGGACCGGGGAGCTGTTTTTT. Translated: CASSLGRGTGELFF.

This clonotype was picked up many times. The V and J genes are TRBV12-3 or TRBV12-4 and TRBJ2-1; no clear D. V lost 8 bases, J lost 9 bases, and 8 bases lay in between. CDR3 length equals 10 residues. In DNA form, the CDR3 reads TGTGCCAGCGGATCCCCTGAGCAGTTCTTC. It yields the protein CASGSPEQFF.

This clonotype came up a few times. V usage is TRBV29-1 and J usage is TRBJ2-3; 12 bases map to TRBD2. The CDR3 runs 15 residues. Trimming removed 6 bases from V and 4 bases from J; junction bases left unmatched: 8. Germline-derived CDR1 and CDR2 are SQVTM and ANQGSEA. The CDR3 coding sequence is TGCAGCGTGAACCCACTAGCGGGAGGACCAGATACGCAGTATTTT. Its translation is CSVNPLAGGPDTQYF.

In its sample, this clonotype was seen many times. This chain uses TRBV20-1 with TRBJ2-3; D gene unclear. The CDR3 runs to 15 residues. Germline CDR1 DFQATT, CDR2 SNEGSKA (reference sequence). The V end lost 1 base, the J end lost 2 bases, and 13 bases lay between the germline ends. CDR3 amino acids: CSARVSRGFTDTQYF. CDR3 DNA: TGCAGTGCTAGAGTATCGAGAGGTTTCACAGATACGCAGTATTTT.

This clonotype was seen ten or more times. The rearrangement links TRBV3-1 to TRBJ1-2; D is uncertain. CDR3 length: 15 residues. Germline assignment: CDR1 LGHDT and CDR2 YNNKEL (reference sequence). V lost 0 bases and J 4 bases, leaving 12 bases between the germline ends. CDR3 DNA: TGTGCCAGCAGCCAAGATCCAGGCTCGGTCTATGGCTACACCTTC. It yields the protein CASSQDPGSVYGYTF.

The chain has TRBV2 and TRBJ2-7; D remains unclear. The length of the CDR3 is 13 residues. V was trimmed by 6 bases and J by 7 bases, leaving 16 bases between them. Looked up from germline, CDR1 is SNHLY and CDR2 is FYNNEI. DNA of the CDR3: TGTGCCAGCAGGTCGGCACACCCAGAGGAGCAGTACTTC. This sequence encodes CASRSAHPEEQYF.

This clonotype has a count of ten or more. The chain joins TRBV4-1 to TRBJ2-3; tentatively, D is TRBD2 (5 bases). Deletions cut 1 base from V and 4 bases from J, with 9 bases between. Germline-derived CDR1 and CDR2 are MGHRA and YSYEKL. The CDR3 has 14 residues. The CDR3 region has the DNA TGCGCCAGCAGCCAAGGGGCAGCGGCAGATACGCAGTATTTT. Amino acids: CASSQGAAADTQYF.